These 9 T cell receptor beta chains came from one sample sequenced in a study of shared clonotypes between healthy human individuals. Produced via immunoSEQ multiplex PCR; TCRdb's table is partial and in-frame only. Here the sample spans over 2 million clones, about 95% being singletons. In the naive CD8 group, cells lacked CD45RO and were positively selected for CCR7, so terminally differentiated effector memory CD45RA+ cells were left out. Material for sequencing was naive CD8+ T cells sorted from blood. The receptors stem from a man between 18 and 29 years old in good health.

V and J are TRBV30 and TRBJ1-4; TRBD1 matches at 9 bases. The CDR3 covers 14 residues. Losses at the gene ends were 0 bases for V and 6 bases for J; bases not matched to a gene: 2. Germline CDR1 and CDR2: GTSNPN and SVGIG (reference sequence). The CDR3 loop reads CAWSVGTGYEKLFF. The DNA for the CDR3 is TGTGCCTGGAGTGTGGGGACAGGGTATGAAAAACTGTTTTTT.

The gene calls are TRBV6-5 and TRBJ2-1, with D perhaps TRBD1 (5 bases). This CDR3 region has 13 residues. Germline V gives CDR1 MNHEY, CDR2 SVGAGI. Trimming removed 5 bases at V and 2 bases at J, with 7 bases between. CDR3 coding DNA: TGTGCCAGCAGTCTACAGGCCTACAATGAGCAGTTCTTC. This translates into CASSLQAYNEQFF.

The chain links TRBV4-1 to TRBJ2-2, with D possibly being TRBD2 (6 bases). CDR1 MGHRA and CDR2 YSYEKL come from the germline V gene. CDR3 length: 17 amino acids. Trimming took off 0 bases at V and 0 bases at J, with 11 bases between the two ends. CDR3 coding DNA: TGCGCCAGCAGCCAAGAGGGGCTAGCGACGAACACCGGGGAGCTGTTTTTT. Residues: CASSQEGLATNTGELFF.

The chain carries TRBV5-4 and TRBJ1-1, with D perhaps TRBD1 (5 bases). V dropped 0 bases and J dropped 7 bases, with 13 bases sitting between them. This CDR3 contains 14 residues. CDR1 is SGHNT, CDR2 YYREEE, per germline (reference sequence). CDR3 DNA: TGTGCCAGCAGCTTGGTGGGGGAGTCCCTTGAAGCTTTCTTT. Protein sequence: CASSLVGESLEAFF.

This chain joins TRBV10-3 and TRBJ2-2, with TRBD1 identical over 9 bases. Germline CDR1 reads ENHRY; CDR2 reads SYGVKD. Trimming took 3 bases from V and 5 from J; bases not matched to a gene: 10. The CDR3 loop spans 17 amino acids. Here the CDR3 reads CAISDAAGTGSTGELFF. CDR3 in DNA: TGTGCCATCAGTGACGCCGCCGGGACAGGGAGTACCGGGGAGCTGTTTTTT.

The J gene is TRBJ2-7, the V gene TRBV6-1; no firm D call. Germline-derived CDR1 and CDR2 are MNHNS and SASEGT. The V end was cut by 4 bases, the J end by 1 base, with 8 bases between. The CDR3 sequence is 13 residues long. DNA of the CDR3: TGTGCCAGCAGTGGCCCATTGTCCTACGAGCAGTACTTC. It encodes CASSGPLSYEQYF.

The chain is built from TRBV7-9 and TRBJ1-4; the D gene is possibly TRBD1 (6 bases). The CDR3 runs to 18 residues. CDR1 SEHNR and CDR2 FQNEAQ come from the germline V gene (reference sequence). With 3 bases removed from V and 0 bases from J, the gap between germline ends came to 17 bases. CDR3 in DNA: TGTGCCAGCAGCTTCATACAGGGCCCACTTGCAACTAATGAAAAACTGTTTTTT. It is translated as CASSFIQGPLATNEKLFF.

V usage is TRBV7-9 and J usage is TRBJ1-2; no reliable D call. V gave up 2 bases and J gave up 10 bases, with 8 bases separating them. Per germline, CDR1 SEHNR and CDR2 FQNEAQ (reference sequence). The CDR3 is 11 residues long. The CDR3 reads CASSLTIDYTF. CDR3 nucleotides: TGTGCCAGCAGCTTAACGATTGACTACACCTTC.

V is TRBV9 and J is TRBJ1-1; 8 positions agree with TRBD1. Germline V gene lookup returns CDR1 SGDLS and CDR2 YYNGEE. With V trimmed by 4 bases and J by 1 base, 3 bases remained unmatched. The CDR3 is 14 amino acids. The CDR3 DNA is TGTGCCAGCAGCTCCGGGACAGGGAACACTGAAGCTTTCTTT. Translation gives CASSSGTGNTEAFF.